This TCR beta chain was found in a study of T cells in localized non-small cell lung cancer. The assay was immunoSEQ multiplex PCR, and TCRdb's table has in-frame clones only and misses some. The sample consists of 20,000 to 25,000 clones, around 90% of them appearing once. Study results and limitations: Longer overall survival accompanied higher blood T cell density. Only one tumor region was sequenced, so heterogeneity remains possible. A median 57 of the top 100 tumor clones appeared in adjacent lung. Measurement of T cell clonality placed uninvolved adjacent lung highest, above the level in tumor.

For this clone: No antigen is known for it.

There are 14 residues in the CDR3. Looked up from germline, CDR1 is MNHEY and CDR2 is SMNVEV (reference sequence). V gave up 5 bases and J gave up 5 bases; unmatched junction bases: 3. This specimen consisted of peripheral blood, obtained before any cancer treatment. The sequence was collected from a male donor at least 60 years old with stage I squamous cell lung carcinoma. The rearrangement joins TRBV27 to TRBJ2-5, with 12 nucleotides matching TRBD1. The CDR3 region is CASSGTGGMETQYF. Written as DNA, the CDR3 is TGTGCCAGCAGTGGGACAGGGGGCATGGAGACCCAGTACTTC.